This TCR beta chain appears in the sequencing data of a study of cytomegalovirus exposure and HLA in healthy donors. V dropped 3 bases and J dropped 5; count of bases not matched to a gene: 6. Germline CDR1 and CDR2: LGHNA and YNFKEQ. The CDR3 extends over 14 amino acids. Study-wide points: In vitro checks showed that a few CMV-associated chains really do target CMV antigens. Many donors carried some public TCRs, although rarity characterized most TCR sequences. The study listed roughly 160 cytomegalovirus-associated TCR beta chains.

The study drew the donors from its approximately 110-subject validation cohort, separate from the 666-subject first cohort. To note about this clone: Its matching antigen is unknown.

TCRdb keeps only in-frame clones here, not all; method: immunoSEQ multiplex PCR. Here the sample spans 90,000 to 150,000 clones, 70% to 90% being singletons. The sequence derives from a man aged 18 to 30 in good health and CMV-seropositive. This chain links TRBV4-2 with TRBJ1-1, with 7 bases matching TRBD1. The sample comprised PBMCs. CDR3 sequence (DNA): TGTGCCAGCAGCCACCAGGGGGGAAGGACTGAAGCTTTCTTT. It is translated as CASSHQGGRTEAFF.